This T cell receptor beta chain was sequenced in a study of tumor and adjacent non-tumor tissue in lung cancer. Study-level results: TCR diversity was significantly greater in tumor than normal lung tissue.

The library came from three nested PCR rounds adapted from ARM-PCR protocols. TCRdb processed the multiplex PCR reads anew with MiXCR; each CDR3 protein has one entry. Among approximately 90,000 distinct CDR3 sequences listed, roughly three fifths were seen once. As concerns this clonotype: Its antigen is currently unknown. One end of the junction fails to match germline, which may point to a read error.

CDR1 SGHAT and CDR2 FQNNGV come from the germline V gene. The CDR3 is made up of 14 amino acids. RNA was extracted from bulk tissue without any cell sorting. Between August and November 2014, newly diagnosed, chemotherapy-naive lung cancer patients underwent thoracic surgery in China. This clonotype was obtained from a man in his sixties or seventies with non-small cell lung cancer. This chain uses TRBV11-2 with TRBJ1-1; TRBD1 might be the D (5 bases). Sample: lung tumor tissue. CDR3 nucleotide sequence: TGCGCCAGTAGCATTGGGACCGACGGCACTGAAGCTTTCTTT. This encodes CASSIGTDGTEAFF.